The 23 T cell receptor beta chains given below trace back to one sample, sequenced in a study of post-analysis software for immune sequencing data. TCR beta libraries were prepared from cDNA with unique molecular identifiers. TCRdb fed the PCR reads into MiXCR, producing one record per CDR3 protein. Altogether under 650,000 distinct CDR3 sequences are present, 40% to 50% being singletons, with the ten largest covering 1.5% to 2%. The antigens of these receptors remain unknown. General study points: Comparison of patients with controls showed a handful of TRBV segments more frequent in patients, TRBV5-6, TRBV5-1 and TRBV20-1 among them.

The sequenced sample was blood. The receptors stem from a girl aged 5 to 17 with multiple sclerosis.

This clonotype appeared a few times. This chain connects TRBV3-1 to TRBJ2-7; 10 bases are shared with TRBD1. Germline V gene lookup returns CDR1 LGHDT and CDR2 YNNKEL (reference sequence). There are 17 residues in the CDR3. V lost 4 bases and J lost 3; bases outside the gene matches: 12. CDR3 protein: CASSPSRNRDRGYEQYF. The CDR3 region has the DNA TGTGCCAGCAGCCCATCGCGCAACCGGGACAGGGGCTACGAGCAGTACTTC.

This clonotype came up once. For the CDR3, the DNA is TGTGCCAGCAGTTTAGGGGGGATTTCAACTAATGAAAAACTGTTTTTT. Translating it yields CASSLGGISTNEKLFF. The rearrangement links TRBV12-3 or TRBV12-4 to TRBJ1-4, with TRBD1 as a possible D gene (5 bases). V was pared by 1 base and J by 0 bases, with 9 bases between. There are 16 residues in the CDR3.

V is TRBV7-9 and J is TRBJ2-1; D is uncertain. This CDR3 has 16 residues. CDR1 SEHNR and CDR2 FQNEAQ come from the germline V gene (reference sequence). The V gene lost 5 bases and the J gene lost 12 bases, with 26 bases spanning the gap. CDR3 loop: CASSRLRPGPLERQFF. Written as DNA, the CDR3 is TGTGCCAGCAGCCGACTCCGTCCGGGTCCGCTCGAGCGGCAGTTCTTC. Filled out from reference TRBV7-9 and TRBJ2-1, the complete variable domain reads DTGVSQNPRHKITKRGQNVTFRCDPISEHNRLYWYRQTLGQGPEFLTYFQNEAQLEKSRLLSDRFSAERPKGSFSTLEIQRTEQGDSAMYLCASSRLRPGPLERQFFGPGTRLTVL.

The chain employs TRBV6-2 or TRBV6-3 and TRBJ2-3; 7 nucleotides match TRBD1. This CDR3 comprises 18 residues. Trimming took 0 bases from V and 0 from J; bases not matched to a gene: 9. Germline V lookup: CDR1 MNHEY, CDR2 SVGEGT. Written as DNA, the CDR3 is TGTGCCAGCAGTTACTCTGTTGACAGGGCCTCTAGCACAGATACGCAGTATTTT. It specifies CASSYSVDRASSTDTQYF.

The chain links TRBV6-5 to TRBJ2-5, with 10 bases that match TRBD1. The DNA end lines up better with TRBJ2-7; the J call may be wrong. This CDR3 comprises 13 residues. Germline values: CDR1 MNHEY, CDR2 SVGAGI. CDR3 in amino acids: CASRGTGVYEQYF. DNA of the CDR3: TGTGCCAGCAGAGGGACAGGGGTGTACGAGCAGTACTTC.

Only a few counts were recorded for this clonotype. This rearrangement joins TRBV24-1 to TRBJ2-1, with 8 bases aligning to TRBD1. The CDR3 spans 16 residues. V shed 2 bases, J shed 1 base, and the junction held 3 bases outside the gene matches. Germline CDR1 KGHDR, CDR2 SFDVKD. The CDR3 reads CATSDSGQGSYNEQFF. As DNA, the CDR3 is TGTGCCACCAGTGATTCTGGACAGGGTTCCTACAATGAGCAGTTCTTC.

The chain combines TRBV12-3 or TRBV12-4 with TRBJ1-1; a weak D match, TRBD1 (5 bases). This CDR3 comprises 10 residues. Between the trimmed V and J ends, which lost 6 bases and 8 bases, there was a span of 7 bases. The CDR3 sequence: CASSGGEAFF. Written as DNA, the CDR3 is TGTGCCAGCAGCGGGGGGGAAGCTTTCTTT.

This clonotype appeared a few times. The DNA for the CDR3 is TGTGCCAGCAGTCCAGGGACAGAGGTCACCTATGGCTACACCTTC. It encodes CASSPGTEVTYGYTF. The chain carries TRBV12-3 or TRBV12-4 and TRBJ1-2, with 7 bases matching TRBD1. V lost 5 bases, J lost 4 bases, and 10 bases stayed unmatched. The CDR3 covers 15 residues.

V and J are TRBV2 and TRBJ2-4; D remains ambiguous. The CDR3 is made up of 14 amino acids. In germline, CDR1 is SNHLY, CDR2 FYNNEI. Trimming took off 6 bases at V and 0 bases at J, with 9 bases between the two ends. The CDR3 DNA follows: TGTGCCAGCAGGGTACATAAAGCCAAAAACATTCAGTACTTC. This codes for CASRVHKAKNIQYF.

The genes are TRBV12-3 or TRBV12-4 and TRBJ2-7; 7 bases are a match to TRBD1. The CDR3 spans 14 residues. With V trimmed by 6 bases and J by 1 base, 6 bases remained unmatched. This CDR3 reads CASREQGRSYEQYF. The CDR3 DNA is TGTGCCAGCAGAGAACAGGGGAGATCCTACGAGCAGTACTTC.

The chain joins TRBV12-3 or TRBV12-4 to TRBJ1-2, with a weak D call TRBD1 (6 bases). Trimming stripped 7 bases from V and 8 bases from J, with 11 bases between. This CDR3 is built from 11 residues. The CDR3 coding sequence is TGTGCCAGCACCTGGGGGCGGGGCTACACCTTC. Translation: CASTWGRGYTF.

This sequence joins TRBV5-1 and TRBJ2-3; D ambiguous. Germline lookup yields CDR1 SGHRS and CDR2 YFSETQ. V lost 6 bases, J lost 0 bases, and 11 bases lay in between. This CDR3 is built from 14 residues. The CDR3 reads CASNPGTSTDTQYF. As DNA, the CDR3 is TGCGCCAGCAACCCCGGTACTAGCACAGATACGCAGTATTTT.

Regarding this clonotype: The germline gene is not matched at one end of the junction; a read error may be the cause. The CDR3 nucleotides are TGTGCCAGCAGCTTAGGACGCATCCTCAATAATGAAAAACTGGTTTTT. This gives the protein CASSLGRILNNEKLVF. V is TRBV7-9 and J is TRBJ1-4; no definite D call. Germline CDR1 reads SEHNR; CDR2 reads FQNEAQ (reference sequence). This CDR3 contains 16 residues.

This clonotype was counted only a few times. The rearrangement uses TRBV6-5 and TRBJ1-6; D gene unclear. CDR1 and CDR2 from the germline V gene are MNHEY and SVGAGI. The CDR3 extends over 13 amino acids. The ends were cut back, 7 bases at V and 5 bases at J, with 9 bases in the middle. DNA for the CDR3: TGTGCCAGCACATTTTCTAATAATTCACCCCTCCACTTT. This codes for CASTFSNNSPLHF.

V usage is TRBV7-9 and J usage is TRBJ2-1; possibly TRBD2 for D (6 bases). Trimming took off 4 bases at V and 6 bases at J, with 13 bases between the two ends. The V gene's germline CDR1 is SEHNR and CDR2 FQNEAQ (reference sequence). The CDR3 has 14 amino acids. The CDR3 here is CASSSPPAGNEQFF. In DNA form, the CDR3 reads TGTGCCAGCAGCTCTCCTCCAGCGGGCAATGAGCAGTTCTTC.

This clonotype was detected only a few times. V gene TRBV18 combines with J gene TRBJ1-1; possible D gene TRBD1, 5 bases. V gave up 6 bases and J gave up 4 bases, with 12 bases separating them. This CDR3 has 13 residues. Germline V gene lookup returns CDR1 KGHSH and CDR2 LQKENI. CDR3 in amino acids: CASSYRRGTEAFF. CDR3 DNA: TGTGCCAGCTCTTACAGGCGAGGCACTGAAGCTTTCTTT.

This clonotype was observed a few times. The gene calls are TRBV4-1 and TRBJ2-5; a weak D match, TRBD2 (6 bases). The CDR3 is 13 amino acids. Germline-derived CDR1 and CDR2 are MGHRA and YSYEKL. V was pared by 5 bases and J by 11 bases, with 18 bases between. CDR3 region: CASSKRVLEEQYF. The DNA of the CDR3 is TGCGCCAGCAGCAAGCGGGTTCTGGAGGAGCAGTACTTC.

The chain links TRBV20-1 to TRBJ2-3, with 16 positions matching TRBD2. The J segment lost 4 bases and the V segment lost 6 bases, leaving 13 bases of the junction unmatched. This CDR3 contains 18 residues. Germline CDR1 DFQATT, CDR2 SNEGSKA (reference sequence). CDR3 region: CSAPPEGLAGGNPDTQYF. CDR3 bases: TGCAGTGCCCCCCCCGAGGGACTAGCGGGAGGGAACCCAGATACGCAGTATTTT.

A few counts support this clonotype. The chain uses TRBV24-1 and TRBJ2-1, with no clear D. CDR1 is KGHDR and CDR2 is SFDVKD in the germline V gene. CDR3 length equals 16 residues. V was pared by 4 bases and J by 0 bases, with 12 bases between. The CDR3 protein is CATSDNSESSYNEQFF. DNA of the CDR3: TGTGCCACCAGTGACAACTCTGAGAGCTCCTACAATGAGCAGTTCTTC.

This clonotype was recorded at least ten times. CDR3 nucleotide sequence: TGCAGCGCCCAAGGGGGTTTTGGCTACACCTTC. Protein sequence: CSAQGGFGYTF. The chain combines TRBV29-1 with TRBJ1-2; D possibly corresponds to TRBD1 (6 bases). Germline V lookup: CDR1 SQVTM, CDR2 ANQGSEA. The CDR3 has 11 residues. The V end was cut by 7 bases, the J end by 7 bases, with 13 bases between.

This rearrangement joins TRBV14 to TRBJ2-1; 10 bases align to TRBD2. J was trimmed by 5 bases and V by 4 bases; bases with no gene match: 5. The CDR3 spans 15 residues. The germline CDR1 and CDR2 sequences are SGHDN and FVKESK. Written as DNA, the CDR3 is TGTGCCAGCAGCCTCCTAGCGGGGGACGACAATGAGCAGTTCTTC. Its translation is CASSLLAGDDNEQFF.

The chain uses TRBV29-1 and TRBJ2-3; D may match TRBD1 or TRBD2 (7 bases each). The V and J ends lost 6 bases and 1 base respectively, with 20 bases between them. CDR1 and CDR2 from the germline V gene are SQVTM and ANQGSEA. CDR3 size: 16 residues. The CDR3 region has the DNA TGCAGCGTCAAGCAGGGGGGAGGGGGTCGCACAGATACGCAGTATTTT. Its protein product is CSVKQGGGGRTDTQYF.

This chain connects TRBV12-3 or TRBV12-4 to TRBJ2-3; weak D call: TRBD2 (7 bases). The CDR3 loop spans 15 amino acids. The ends were cut back, 5 bases at V and 6 bases at J, with 18 bases in the middle. CDR3: CASSPHKGGGDTQYF. The CDR3 DNA follows: TGTGCCAGCAGTCCCCATAAGGGGGGAGGGGATACGCAGTATTTT.